This TCR beta chain was found in a study of cytomegalovirus exposure and HLA in healthy donors. Trimming removed 6 bases from V and 1 base from J, with 16 bases in between. Germline V gene sequence: CDR1 MNHEY, CDR2 SVGAGI. The CDR3 has 15 amino acids. 60 Vbeta and 13 Jbeta primers were used in PCR. Profiled with immunoSEQ multiplex PCR; TCRdb holds only in-frame clones, not every one. The sample lists under 150,000 clones; over 70% were seen once. This rearrangement joins TRBV6-5 to TRBJ2-7, with D perhaps matching TRBD2 (7 bases). Sequenced material: PBMCs. This receptor was obtained from a woman in her sixties in good health and CMV-seropositive. The CDR3 DNA follows: TGTGCCAGCAGCAACCCGGGGAGGGGGTCCTACGAGCAGTACTTC. This gives the protein CASSNPGRGSYEQYF.